This entry lists 17 T cell receptor beta chains sequenced from one sample in a study of T cells in women clearing cervical HPV infection. Assay: immunoSEQ multiplex PCR; the TCRdb copy retains only in-frame clones and omits some. With around 25,000 clones in the sample, the ten largest clones hold around 10%. Sequenced sample: blood buffy coat. The receptors derive from a woman between 18 and 70 years old with a cervical HPV16 infection that either progressed to CIN3+ or cleared (not recorded which).

Worth noting for this clone: The read falls 3 residues short of the CDR3 end, and the missing part is taken from the germline J gene. The chain employs TRBV7-6 and TRBJ1-4; 11 nucleotides line up with TRBD1. The germline CDR1 and CDR2 sequences are SGHVS and FNYEAQ. Germline trimming cut 6 bases from V and 8 bases from J; bases unmatched to any gene: 8. The CDR3 spans 15 residues. The CDR3 sequence: CASSSLGTGGEKLFF. CDR3 bases read: TGTGCCAGCAGTTCCCTTGGGACAGGGGGGGAAAAA. Using reference TRBV7-6 and TRBJ1-4 for the parts outside the CDR3, the full variable domain is GAGVSQSPRYKVTKRGQDVALRCDPISGHVSLYWYRQALGQGPEFLTYFNYEAQQDKSGLPNDRFSAERPEGSISTLTIQRTEQRDSAMYRCASSSLGTGGEKLFFGSGTQLSVL.

With respect to this clone: The read falls 3 residues short of the CDR3 end, and the missing part is taken from the germline J gene. V and J are TRBV7-2 and TRBJ1-6; D perhaps matches TRBD1 (5 bases). Trimming left V 3 bases short and J 8 bases short, with 14 bases between. CDR3 size: 15 residues. Germline CDR1 and CDR2: SGHTA and FQGNSA. Partial CDR3 DNA: TGTGCCAGCAGCTTGGGGCGGCCGGGGGATTCACCC. Translated: CASSLGRPGDSP. The CDR3 in full is CASSLGRPGDSPLHF.

Notes on this clone: Sequencing ends 3 residues short of the CDR3 end; the germline J gene provides the rest. The chain is built from TRBV13 and TRBJ1-2; 7 nucleotides line up with TRBD1. The V gene end was trimmed by 0 bases and the J gene end by 4 bases; junction bases not matched to a gene: 5. The germline CDR1 and CDR2 sequences are PRHDT and FYEKMQ (reference sequence). This CDR3 region has 15 residues. The CDR3 here is CASSLGGGESYGYTF. The CDR3 DNA, read in part, is TGTGCCAGCAGCTTAGGAGGGGGCGAGTCCTATGGC.

On this clone itself: The observed sequence ends 3 residues before the CDR3 terminus, with the missing tail filled in from the germline J gene. V gene TRBV5-5 combines with J gene TRBJ2-5, with 8 bases fitting TRBD2. The CDR3 consists of 15 residues. Germline V CDR1 and CDR2: SGHKS, YYEKEE (reference sequence). The CDR3 reads CASSLWTSITDTQYF. The DNA read from the CDR3 is TGTGCCAGCAGCTTGTGGACTAGCATTACAGATACC.

In regard to this clone: An end of the junction does not agree with germline; a read error may underlie this. Read data end 3 residues before the CDR3 end; the end is taken from the germline J gene. V is TRBV4-1 and J is TRBJ2-3; 9 bases align to TRBD1. The CDR3 has 14 residues. CDR1 is MGHRA and CDR2 is YSYEKL in the germline V gene. The CDR3 here is CASSRTGVTGTQYF. The CDR3 DNA, read in part, is TGCGCCAGCAGCCGGACAGGGGTTACAGGTACG.

About this clone itself: The read ends 3 residues shy of where the CDR3 ends; the end is completed using the germline J gene. This sequence joins TRBV6-2 or TRBV6-3 and TRBJ1-2; 7 positions agree with TRBD1. Germline V CDR1 and CDR2: MNHEY, SVGEGT. This CDR3 is built from 14 residues. The CDR3 protein is CASRLGGSYNDYTF. The CDR3 bases that were read are TGTGCCAGCAGATTAGGGGGCTCCTACAATGAC.

About this clone itself: The read finishes 3 residues shy of the CDR3 end, and the germline J gene is used to complete it. The chain has TRBV7-6 and TRBJ2-7; 12 positions agree with TRBD2. In germline, CDR1 is SGHVS, CDR2 FNYEAQ. V was pared by 5 bases and J by 2 bases, with 4 bases of the junction left unmatched. This CDR3 is built from 15 residues. The CDR3 bases that were read are TGTGCCAGCAGCGAGACTAGCGGGGGCACCTACGAG. This sequence encodes CASSETSGGTYE. The entire CDR3 sequence reads CASSETSGGTYEQYF.

Note on this clone: Sequencing ends 3 residues short of the CDR3 end; the germline J gene provides the rest. The V and J genes are TRBV6-2 or TRBV6-3 and TRBJ2-1; 9 bases map to TRBD2. The V gene end was trimmed by 7 bases and the J gene end by 6 bases; junction bases not matched to a gene: 16. The CDR3 consists of 17 residues. CDR1 MNHEY and CDR2 SVGEGT come from the germline V gene. This CDR3 is CASTRREREVPFNEQFF. The part of the CDR3 DNA that was read is TGTGCCAGCACACGGAGGGAGCGGGAGGTCCCCTTCAATGAG.

With respect to this clone: Read coverage stops 3 residues before the CDR3 terminus; the germline J gene supplies the remainder. The chain joins TRBV11-2 to TRBJ2-4, with a tentative D call TRBD2 (6 bases). Trimming shortened V by 7 bases and J by 0 bases, and 7 bases separated the two germline ends. The CDR3 runs 13 residues. CDR1 is SGHAT, CDR2 FQNNGV, per germline. The CDR3 reads CASTGEAKNIQYF. CDR3 DNA, as far as it was read: TGTGCCAGCACGGGGGAAGCCAAAAACATT.

CDR3 DNA, as far as it was read: TGTGCCAGCAGTGAAGGGTTCTCCCGG. It encodes CASSEGFSR. The entire CDR3 sequence reads CASSEGFSRAFF. This chain joins TRBV2 and TRBJ1-1; the D is unclear. The read ends 3 residues shy of where the CDR3 ends; the end is completed using the germline J gene. Germline V lookup: CDR1 SNHLY, CDR2 FYNNEI. The CDR3 totals 12 residues. Complete variable domain (other parts from reference TRBV2 and TRBJ1-1): EPEVTQTPSHQVTQMGQEVILRCVPISNHLYFYWYRQILGQKVEFLVSFYNNEISEKSEIFDDQFSVERPDGSNFTLKIRSTKLEDSAMYFCASSEGFSRAFFGQGTRLTVV.

Points on this clone: The CDR3 goes on 3 residues after the read ends, and that part is filled in from the germline J gene. The chain couples TRBV29-1 to TRBJ1-2; TRBD1 is a possible D gene (6 bases). The CDR3 runs to 12 residues. V was clipped by 4 bases and J by 4 bases, with 10 bases between them. Per the germline V gene, CDR1 is SQVTM and CDR2 is ANQGSEA. CDR3 residues: CSVVGTFYGYTF. CDR3 bases read: TGCAGCGTTGTCGGGACATTCTATGGC.

Note on this clone: From the germline J gene comes the end of the CDR3, since the read stops 3 residues before it. V usage is TRBV19 and J usage is TRBJ2-7; the D gene is possibly TRBD2 (5 bases). V lost 4 bases, J lost 2 bases, and 9 bases lay in between. CDR1 and CDR2 (germline): LNHDA, SQIVND (reference sequence). CDR3 length equals 13 residues. CDR3 region: CASSRSGPYEQYF. The part of the CDR3 DNA that was read is TGTGCCAGTAGTAGAAGCGGTCCCTACGAG.

As to this clone: The CDR3 end is not reached by the read, which stops 3 residues before it; the germline J gene fills it in. The chain recombines TRBV20-1 with TRBJ2-5; D is perhaps TRBD1 (6 bases). The V and J ends lost 2 bases and 2 bases respectively, with 12 bases between them. The CDR3 extends over 14 amino acids. Germline CDR1 and CDR2: DFQATT and SNEGSKA (reference sequence). The sequenced part of the CDR3 DNA is TGCAGTGCTAGACCCCGGGACAAACAAGAGACC. Residues: CSARPRDKQET. Given in full, the CDR3 is CSARPRDKQETQYF.

Remarks on this clone: The read falls 3 residues short of the CDR3 end, and the missing part is taken from the germline J gene. The chain combines TRBV7-9 with TRBJ1-1, with D uncertain. The CDR3 spans 15 residues. Germline loops: CDR1 SEHNR, CDR2 FQNEAQ (reference sequence). The germline V and J ends were trimmed by 5 bases and 6 bases, with 19 bases remaining between them. Incomplete CDR3 DNA: TGTGCCAGCAGCCTTAATGATATCCCCGGGGCTGAA. Its protein product is CASSLNDIPGAE. The whole CDR3 protein is CASSLNDIPGAEAFF.

Of note for this clone: The CDR3 extends 3 residues past the end of the read, so its final part is completed from the germline J gene. This chain connects TRBV20-1 to TRBJ2-3; 8 bases match TRBD1. The ends lost 6 bases at V and 4 bases at J; junction bases unmatched: 6. CDR1 DFQATT and CDR2 SNEGSKA come from the germline V gene (reference sequence). The CDR3 is 13 residues long. The covered CDR3 bases are TGCAGTGCACCCGGACAGGGACCAGATACG. Protein sequence: CSAPGQGPDT. The whole CDR3 sequence reads CSAPGQGPDTQYF.

On this clone itself: With the read ending 3 residues before the CDR3 end, the germline J gene is used to fill in that end. V and J are TRBV23-1 and TRBJ1-1; TRBD1 is a possible D gene (5 bases). TRBV23-1 is known as an ORF, though its function is uncertain. Trimming removed 0 bases at V and 1 base at J, with 18 bases between. This CDR3 spans 18 amino acids. Incomplete CDR3 DNA: TGCGCCAGCAGTCAATCGGAGCTAGGGGAATGGCGGAACACTGAA. It is translated as CASSQSELGEWRNTE. The whole CDR3 is CASSQSELGEWRNTEAFF.

Worth noting for this clone: The read terminates 3 residues ahead of where the CDR3 ends, so the germline J gene completes it. The chain is built from TRBV7-9 and TRBJ2-3; D remains unclear. The length of the CDR3 is 14 residues. From germline, CDR1 is SEHNR and CDR2 FQNEAQ (reference sequence). The CDR3 protein is CASSLKTAQETQYF. CDR3 DNA (partial): TGTGCCAGCAGCCTTAAGACTGCTCAAGAGACG.